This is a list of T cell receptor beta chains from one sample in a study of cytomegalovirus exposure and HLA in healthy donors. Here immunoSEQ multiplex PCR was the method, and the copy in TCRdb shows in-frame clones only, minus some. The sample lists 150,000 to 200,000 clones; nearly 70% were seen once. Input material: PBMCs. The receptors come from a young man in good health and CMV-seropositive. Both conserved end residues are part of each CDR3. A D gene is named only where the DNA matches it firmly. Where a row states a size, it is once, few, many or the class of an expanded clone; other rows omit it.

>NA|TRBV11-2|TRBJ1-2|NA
CASSLDRQIYGYTF
TGTGCCAGCAGCTTAGATCGCCAGATCTATGGCTACACCTTC
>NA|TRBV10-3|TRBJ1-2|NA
CATTAGTHLRNYGYTF
TGTGCCACCACGGCGGGAACCCATTTACGCAACTATGGCTACACCTTC
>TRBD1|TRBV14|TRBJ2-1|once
CASSHGQGIWNEQFF
TGTGCCAGCAGCCACGGACAGGGGATTTGGAATGAGCAGTTCTTC
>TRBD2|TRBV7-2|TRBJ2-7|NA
CASNRAGGPGEQYF
TGTGCCAGCAATAGAGCGGGAGGGCCCGGGGAGCAGTACTTC
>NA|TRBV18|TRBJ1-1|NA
CASSPTGNLEAFF
TGTGCCAGCTCACCAACAGGGAATCTTGAAGCTTTCTTT
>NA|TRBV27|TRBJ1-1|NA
CASRRETMNTEAFF
TGTGCCAGCAGGAGAGAGACAATGAACACTGAAGCTTTCTTT
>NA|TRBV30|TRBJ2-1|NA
CAWAGAPYNEQFF
TGTGCCTGGGCAGGGGCACCCTACAATGAGCAGTTCTTC
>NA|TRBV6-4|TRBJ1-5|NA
CASREQGYSNQPQHF
TGTGCCAGCAGGGAACAGGGATATAGCAATCAGCCCCAGCATTTT
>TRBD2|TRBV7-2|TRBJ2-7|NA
CASSLAGRSGTSFSVAYGQYF
TGTGCCAGCAGCTTAGCAGGAAGATCCGGGACTAGTTTTTCAGTCGCGTACGGGCAGTACTTC
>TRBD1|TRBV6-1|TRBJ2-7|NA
CASSAPMDRPSSYEQYF
TGTGCCAGCAGTGCCCCCATGGACAGGCCTAGCTCCTACGAGCAGTACTTC
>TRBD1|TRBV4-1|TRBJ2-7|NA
CASSQAQGAPYEQYF
TGCGCCAGCAGCCAAGCGCAGGGGGCCCCCTACGAGCAGTACTTC
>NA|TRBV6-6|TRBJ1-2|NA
CASRRNYGYTF
TGTGCCAGCCGCAGGAACTATGGCTACACCTTC
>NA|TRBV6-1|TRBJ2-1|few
CASSELRVHEQFF
TGTGCCAGCAGTGAGCTCAGGGTTCATGAGCAGTTCTTC